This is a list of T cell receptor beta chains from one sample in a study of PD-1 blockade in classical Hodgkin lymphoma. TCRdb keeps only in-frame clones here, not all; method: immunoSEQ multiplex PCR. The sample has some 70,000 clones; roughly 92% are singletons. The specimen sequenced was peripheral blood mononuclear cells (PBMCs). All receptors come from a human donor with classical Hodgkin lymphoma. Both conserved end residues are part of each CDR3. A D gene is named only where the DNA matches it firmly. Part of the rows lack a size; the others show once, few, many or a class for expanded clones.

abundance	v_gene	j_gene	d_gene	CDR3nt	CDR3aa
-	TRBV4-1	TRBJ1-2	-	TGCGCCAGCAGCCAAGATCTTGCACAGGGCCCGAGGGTATATGGCTACACCTTC	CASSQDLAQGPRVYGYTF
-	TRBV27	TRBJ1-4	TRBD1	TGTGCCAGCAGATGGTCACAGGGGACTAATGAAAAACTGTTTTTT	CASRWSQGTNEKLFF
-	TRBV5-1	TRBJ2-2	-	TGCGCCAGCAGCTCAGACACGGCTAACACCGGGGAGCTGTTTTTT	CASSSDTANTGELFF
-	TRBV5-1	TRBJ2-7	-	TGCGCCAGCAGCTCGGGCCCGTCGGGCGAGCAGTACTTC	CASSSGPSGEQYF
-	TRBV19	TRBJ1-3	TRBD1	TGTGCCAGTAACAGGTACGGGACAGGCCCTGGAAACACCATATATTTT	CASNRYGTGPGNTIYF
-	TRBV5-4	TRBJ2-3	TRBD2	TGTGCCAGCAGCTTGTCGACTAGCGGGGCTAGCACAGATACGCAGTATTTT	CASSLSTSGASTDTQYF
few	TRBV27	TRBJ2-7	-	TGTGCCAGCAGTTTTCGGACCGCCTCCTACGAGCAGTACTTC	CASSFRTASYEQYF
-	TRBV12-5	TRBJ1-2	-	TGTGCTAGTGGCAACTCATGGACCGGTTATGGCTACACCTTC	CASGNSWTGYGYTF
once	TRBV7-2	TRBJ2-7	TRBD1	TGTGCCAGCAGCCGGGACAGGGGTCCTTCCGAGCAGTACTTC	CASSRDRGPSEQYF
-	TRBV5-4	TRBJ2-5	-	TGTGCCAGCAGCCCGGGACTCCGGGAGACCCAGTACTTC	CASSPGLRETQYF
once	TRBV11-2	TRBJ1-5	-	TGTGCCAGCAGCTTAGACAGGAATCAGCCCCAGCATTTT	CASSLDRNQPQHF
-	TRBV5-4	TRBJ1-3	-	TGTGCCAGCAGCTTCGGACGGAGCTCTGGAAACACCATATATTTT	CASSFGRSSGNTIYF
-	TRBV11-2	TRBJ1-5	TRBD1	TGTGCCAGCAGCCCGACAGGGGATCAGCCCCAGCATTTT	CASSPTGDQPQHF
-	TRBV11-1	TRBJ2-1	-	TGTGCCAGCAGAAACCAGCCCCGGGGCGGCGGCTACAATGAGCAGTTCTTC	CASRNQPRGGGYNEQFF
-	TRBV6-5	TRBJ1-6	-	TGTGCCAGCAGCCTTGATTCTTCACCCCTCCACTTT	CASSLDSSPLHF
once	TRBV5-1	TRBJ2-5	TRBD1	TGCGCCAGCGGGGCCGGGACAGTGATACAAGAGACCCAGTACTTC	CASGAGTVIQETQYF
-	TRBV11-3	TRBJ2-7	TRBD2	TGTGCCAGCAGCTCCGGACTAGCGGGGGGCTACGAGCAGTACTTC	CASSSGLAGGYEQYF
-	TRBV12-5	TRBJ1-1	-	TGTGCTAGTGGTTTGGGGGGACAGAACACTGAAGCTTTCTTT	CASGLGGQNTEAFF
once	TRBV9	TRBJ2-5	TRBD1	TGTGCCAGCAGCGTAGAAGGGACAGGGATCGGGGAGACCCAGTACTTC	CASSVEGTGIGETQYF
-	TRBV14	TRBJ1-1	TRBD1	TGTGCCAGCAGCCAGCTACAGGGGGCGTACACTGAAGCTTTCTTT	CASSQLQGAYTEAFF
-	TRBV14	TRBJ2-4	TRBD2	TGTGCCAGCAGCCAGCGGGGGGGCTTGTTGGGAGCCAAAAACATTCAGTACTTC	CASSQRGGLLGAKNIQYF
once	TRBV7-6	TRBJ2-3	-	TGTGCCAGCAGCCCTGCGGGTAACCGCTACGATACGCAGTATTTT	CASSPAGNRYDTQYF
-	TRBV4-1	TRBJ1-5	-	TGCGCCAGCAGCCGGACATATAGCAATCAGCCCCAGCATTTT	CASSRTYSNQPQHF
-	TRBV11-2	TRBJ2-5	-	TGTGCCAGCAGCTTAGACGGGGGAGAGACCCAGTACTTC	CASSLDGGETQYF
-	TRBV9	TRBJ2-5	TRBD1	TGTGCCAGCAGCGCCAGGACAGGGGAGAAAGAGACCCAGTACTTC	CASSARTGEKETQYF
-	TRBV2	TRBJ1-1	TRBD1	TGTGCCAGCAACCAGGACAGGGGGTTGACTGAAGCTTTCTTT	CASNQDRGLTEAFF
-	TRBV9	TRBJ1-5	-	TGTGCCAGCAGCCCCCGAGACAGGAGAAATCAGCCCCAGCATTTT	CASSPRDRRNQPQHF
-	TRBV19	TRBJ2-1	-	TGTGCCAGTAGTATTGGAGGCCAAGAGCAGTTCTTC	CASSIGGQEQFF
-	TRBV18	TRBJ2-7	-	TGTGCCAGCTCACCACAAAGGGCCTACGAGCAGTACTTC	CASSPQRAYEQYF
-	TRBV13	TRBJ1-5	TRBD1	TGTGCCAGCAGCTTAGGTACAGGGGCTTATCAGCCCCAGCATTTT	CASSLGTGAYQPQHF
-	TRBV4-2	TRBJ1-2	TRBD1	TGTGCCAGCAGCCAGATGACAGGGACAGGGTTTTATGGCTACACCTTC	CASSQMTGTGFYGYTF
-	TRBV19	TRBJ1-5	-	TGTGCCAGTAGTATTCTCCGCAATCAGCCCCAGCATTTT	CASSILRNQPQHF
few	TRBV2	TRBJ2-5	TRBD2	TGTGCCAGCAGCGTTACTAGCGGGAGGGCGGAGACCCAGTACTTC	CASSVTSGRAETQYF
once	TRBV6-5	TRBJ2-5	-	TGTGCCAGCAGGGACCCCAGGGGCCGGGAGACCCAGTACTTC	CASRDPRGRETQYF
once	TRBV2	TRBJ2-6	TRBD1	TGTGCCAGCAGTGATTTTTTGGGGACAGGACCCTCTGGGGCCAACGTCCTGACTTTC	CASSDFLGTGPSGANVLTF
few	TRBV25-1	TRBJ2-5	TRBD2	TGTGCCAGCAGGCGACTAGCGGGGGGGGTGGAGACCCAGTACTTC	CASRRLAGGVETQYF
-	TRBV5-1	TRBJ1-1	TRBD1	TGCGCCAGCAGCCAAGCGACAGGGGACACTGAAGCTTTCTTT	CASSQATGDTEAFF
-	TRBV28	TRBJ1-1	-	TGTGCCAGCAGTCGCTGGACCGGAATAAGGGCTGAAGCTTTCTTT	CASSRWTGIRAEAFF
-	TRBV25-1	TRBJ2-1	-	TGTGCCAGCAGTCCCCCAGGTCAAGGGGGGTCGTACAATGAGCAGTTCTTC	CASSPPGQGGSYNEQFF
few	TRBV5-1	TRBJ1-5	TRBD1	TGCGCCAGCAGCCTCAGGGGGGATCAGCCCCAGCATTTT	CASSLRGDQPQHF
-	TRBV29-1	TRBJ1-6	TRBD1	TGCAGCGTCCTTGGGCAGGGGGATTCACCCCTCCACTTT	CSVLGQGDSPLHF
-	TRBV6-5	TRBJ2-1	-	TGTGCCAGCAGCCACCTCGGGCAGGGGTGGAATGAGCAGTTCTTC	CASSHLGQGWNEQFF
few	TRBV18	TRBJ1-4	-	TGTGCCAGCTCACCACTGGGCAGTCATGCAACTAATGAAAAACTGTTTTTT	CASSPLGSHATNEKLFF
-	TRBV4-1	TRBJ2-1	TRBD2	TGCGCCAGCAGCCAAGTGCCCAATCTGGGCGGGAGTGGTGAGCAGTTCTTC	CASSQVPNLGGSGEQFF
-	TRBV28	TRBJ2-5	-	TGTGCCAGCAGTTCTAGGGGACAGGCGGGGGGGACCCAGTACTTC	CASSSRGQAGGTQYF
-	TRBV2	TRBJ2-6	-	TGTGCCAGCAGTGAACGGCTCTCTGGGGCCAACGTCCTGACTTTC	CASSERLSGANVLTF
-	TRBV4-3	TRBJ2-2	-	TGCGCCAGCAGCCAAGAGTATGCGGGGTCGGGCACCGGGGAGCTGTTTTTT	CASSQEYAGSGTGELFF
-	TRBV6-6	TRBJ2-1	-	TGTGCCAGCACCCCGATAGCGGACCCCTACAATGAGCAGTTCTTC	CASTPIADPYNEQFF
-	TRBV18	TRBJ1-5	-	TGTGCCAGCTCACCAGGTAGCGGAAATCAGCCCCAGCATTTT	CASSPGSGNQPQHF
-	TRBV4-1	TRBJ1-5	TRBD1	TGCGCCAGCAGCCCGTTACCCACGACAGGGAGCAATCAGCCCCAGCATTTT	CASSPLPTTGSNQPQHF
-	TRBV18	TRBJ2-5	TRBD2	TGTGCCAGCTCACCACACTTGACTAGCGGGGAGACCCAGTACTTC	CASSPHLTSGETQYF
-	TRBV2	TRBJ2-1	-	TGTGCCAGCACGGAAGGGTTCGATGAGCAGTTCTTC	CASTEGFDEQFF
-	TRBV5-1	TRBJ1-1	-	TGCGCCAGCAGCTCAGAGGTGAACACTGAAGCTTTCTTT	CASSSEVNTEAFF
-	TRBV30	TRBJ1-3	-	TGTGCCTGGAGGCCAGGAGTTGGAAACACCATATATTTT	CAWRPGVGNTIYF
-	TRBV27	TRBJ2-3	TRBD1	TGTGCCAGCAGTCAGCGGACAGGGACCTTGGATACGCAGTATTTT	CASSQRTGTLDTQYF
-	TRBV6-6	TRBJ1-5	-	TGTGCCAGCTCCACGGGAACAGGGAATCAGCCCCAGCATTTT	CASSTGTGNQPQHF
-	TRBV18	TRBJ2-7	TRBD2	TGTGCCAGCTCACCTCCTAGCGGGACCTGGCGGGCAGACTACGAGCAGTACTTC	CASSPPSGTWRADYEQYF
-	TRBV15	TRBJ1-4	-	TGTGCCACCAGCAACATGGAAGATAGGGAAAAACTGTTTTTT	CATSNMEDREKLFF
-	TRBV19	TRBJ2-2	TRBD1	TGTGCCAGTAGTAGCGGACAGGGGGCCGGCACCGGGGAGCTGTTTTTT	CASSSGQGAGTGELFF